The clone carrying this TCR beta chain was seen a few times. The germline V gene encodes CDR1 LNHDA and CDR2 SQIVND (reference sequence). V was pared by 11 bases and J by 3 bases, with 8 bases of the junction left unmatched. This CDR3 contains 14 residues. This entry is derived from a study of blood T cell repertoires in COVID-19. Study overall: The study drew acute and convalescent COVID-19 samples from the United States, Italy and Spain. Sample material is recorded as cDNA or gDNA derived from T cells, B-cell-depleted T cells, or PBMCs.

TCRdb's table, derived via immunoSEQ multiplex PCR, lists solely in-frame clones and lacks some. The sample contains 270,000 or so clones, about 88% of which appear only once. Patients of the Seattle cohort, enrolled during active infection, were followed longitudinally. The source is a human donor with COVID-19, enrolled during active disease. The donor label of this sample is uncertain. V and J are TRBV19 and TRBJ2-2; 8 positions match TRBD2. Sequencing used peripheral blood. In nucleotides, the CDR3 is TGTGCCGGCCGGGGGGGAGTAGACACCGGGGAGCTGTTTTTT. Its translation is CAGRGGVDTGELFF.